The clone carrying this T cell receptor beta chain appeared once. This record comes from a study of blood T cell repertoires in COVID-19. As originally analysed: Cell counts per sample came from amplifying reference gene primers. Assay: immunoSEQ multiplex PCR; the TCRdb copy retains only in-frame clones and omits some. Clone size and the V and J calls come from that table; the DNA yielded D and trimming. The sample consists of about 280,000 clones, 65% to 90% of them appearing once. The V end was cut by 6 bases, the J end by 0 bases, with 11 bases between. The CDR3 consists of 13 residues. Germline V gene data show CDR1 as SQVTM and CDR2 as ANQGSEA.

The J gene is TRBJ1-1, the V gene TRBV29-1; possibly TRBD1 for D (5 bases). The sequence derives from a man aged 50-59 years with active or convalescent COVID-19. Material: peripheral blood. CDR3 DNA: TGCAGCGTGGGGGGTGTGGTGAACACTGAAGCTTTCTTT. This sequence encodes CSVGGVVNTEAFF.